Following are 26 T cell receptor beta chains from one sample sequenced in a study of blood T cells in healthy people across ages. Sample-barcoded 5' priming and a J-beta primer mix drove a second PCR of about 6 to 11 cycles. TCRdb recomputed calls from the 5' RACE reads with MiXCR, one row per CDR3 protein. The sample lists about 640,000 distinct CDR3 sequences, 58% occurring once. Sequencing was performed on blood. The receptors stem from a man aged 55-75 years in good health.

This clonotype occurred a few times. The chain couples TRBV6-5 to TRBJ2-5, with 10 bases fitting TRBD2. The CDR3 covers 16 residues. J lost 0 bases, V lost 6 bases, and 7 bases had no gene match. The germline gives CDR1 MNHEY, CDR2 SVGAGI. The CDR3 loop reads CASRQRAGGNQETQYF. As DNA, the CDR3 is TGTGCCAGCAGACAACGAGCGGGGGGGAACCAAGAGACCCAGTACTTC.

The chain uses TRBV5-1 and TRBJ2-5, with D unresolved. CDR3 length: 13 amino acids. The V and J ends lost 0 bases and 11 bases respectively, with 14 bases between them. Germline V gene sequence: CDR1 SGHRS, CDR2 YFSETQ. The CDR3 coding sequence is TGCGCCAGCAGCTTGGGTCAGACTCGTGAGCAGTACTTC. Its translation is CASSLGQTREQYF.

The J gene is TRBJ2-6, the V gene TRBV6-5; the D is unclear. The CDR3 is 19 residues long. Germline V gene sequence: CDR1 MNHEY, CDR2 SVGAGI. With 2 bases removed from V and 6 bases from J, the gap between germline ends came to 23 bases. The DNA of the CDR3 is TGTGCCAGCAGTTACCTCGACCCGAACGTCTACCGTGTGGCCAACGTCCTGACTTTC. Protein: CASSYLDPNVYRVANVLTF.

The chain couples TRBV6-1 to TRBJ2-3; tentatively, D is TRBD2 (6 bases). Germline V gene data show CDR1 as MNHNS and CDR2 as SASEGT. V was shortened by 4 bases and J by 4 bases, with 12 bases between the two germline ends. There are 14 residues in the CDR3. CDR3 in DNA: TGTGCCAGCAGTGTTTTGGGAGGCCCAGATACGCAGTATTTT. It encodes CASSVLGGPDTQYF.

Only a few counts were recorded for this clonotype. The chain recombines TRBV2 with TRBJ2-3; D is possibly TRBD1 (7 bases). V was pared by 8 bases and J by 1 base, with 10 bases between. CDR3 length: 13 residues. Germline CDR1 reads SNHLY; CDR2 reads FYNNEI. CDR3 DNA: TGTGCCAGCCGGGGGACAGGCACAGATACGCAGTATTTT. Translation: CASRGTGTDTQYF.

The CDR3 bases are TGCGCCAGCAGCCCGAGGAGGGAAAAACTGTTTTTT. It codes for CASSPRREKLFF. V usage is TRBV4-1 and J usage is TRBJ1-4; D remains ambiguous. The CDR3 extends over 12 amino acids. The V and J ends lost 4 bases and 8 bases respectively, with 8 bases between them. CDR1 and CDR2 (germline): MGHRA, YSYEKL.

The V gene is TRBV6-1, the J gene TRBJ2-7; TRBD1 aligns across 8 bases. The CDR3 spans 13 residues. Germline V gene lookup returns CDR1 MNHNS and CDR2 SASEGT. V shed 4 bases, J shed 5 bases, and the junction held 4 bases outside the gene matches. The CDR3, as DNA: TGTGCCAGCAGTGGGACAGGGCTCCACGAGCAGTACTTC. It specifies CASSGTGLHEQYF.

This clonotype was counted only a few times. The rearrangement uses TRBV3-1 and TRBJ2-7, with TRBD1 identical over 7 bases. After removal of 3 bases from V and 3 bases from J, the junction contained 5 bases not matched to a gene. Germline V gene sequence: CDR1 LGHDT, CDR2 YNNKEL (reference sequence). The CDR3 consists of 14 residues. In nucleotides, the CDR3 is TGTGCCAGCAGCCAGGACAGGAAGCTCTACGAGCAGTACTTC. Translation: CASSQDRKLYEQYF.

The chain joins TRBV12-3 or TRBV12-4 to TRBJ2-6; D unclear. This CDR3 has 15 amino acids. The V and J ends lost 5 bases and 1 base respectively, with 9 bases between them. In nucleotides, the CDR3 is TGTGCCAGCAGTCTAAACCCATCTGGGGCCAACGTCCTGACTTTC. It translates to CASSLNPSGANVLTF.

This chain links TRBV12-3 or TRBV12-4 with TRBJ1-1; perhaps TRBD1 as D (5 bases). This CDR3 is 15 amino acids long. With 1 base removed from V and 0 bases from J, the gap between germline ends came to 9 bases. In DNA, the CDR3 is TGTGCCAGCAGTTTAGGGTCAGGGCTGAACACTGAAGCTTTCTTT. Its translation is CASSLGSGLNTEAFF.

In this sample, this clonotype turned up many times. The chain combines TRBV29-1 with TRBJ2-1, with D maybe TRBD1 (6 bases). Trimming removed 7 bases at V and 12 bases at J, with 22 bases between. The V gene's germline CDR1 is SQVTM and CDR2 ANQGSEA. This CDR3 contains 13 residues. The CDR3 spells CSAGQSTKEGQFF. In DNA, the CDR3 is TGCAGCGCAGGACAGAGCACAAAGGAAGGGCAGTTCTTC.

This clonotype was observed a handful of times. The chain links TRBV2 to TRBJ2-6; D is perhaps TRBD2 (5 bases). The CDR3 is 16 residues long. Between the trimmed V and J ends, which lost 3 bases and 0 bases, there was a span of 9 bases. The germline V gene encodes CDR1 SNHLY and CDR2 FYNNEI. CDR3: CASSDMRDSGANVLTF. Here the CDR3 DNA reads TGTGCCAGCAGTGATATGAGGGACTCTGGGGCCAACGTCCTGACTTTC. Looking up the rest from reference TRBV2 and TRBJ2-6 gives the full variable domain: EPEVTQTPSHQVTQMGQEVILRCVPISNHLYFYWYRQILGQKVEFLVSFYNNEISEKSEIFDDQFSVERPDGSNFTLKIRSTKLEDSAMYFCASSDMRDSGANVLTFGAGSRLTVL.

The CDR3 region is CASSFGWGPDTGELFF. CDR3 DNA: TGTGCCAGCAGTTTTGGTTGGGGGCCGGACACCGGGGAGCTGTTTTTT. This chain joins TRBV12-3 or TRBV12-4 and TRBJ2-2; possibly TRBD1 for D (6 bases). CDR3 length equals 16 residues. Trimming stripped 3 bases from V and 3 bases from J, with 14 bases between.

This chain joins TRBV6-5 and TRBJ2-3, with D possibly TRBD2 on 5 matching bases. The CDR3 has 18 amino acids. Germline V gives CDR1 MNHEY, CDR2 SVGAGI. V was shortened by 2 bases and J by 0 bases, with 18 bases between the two germline ends. The CDR3, as DNA: TGTGCCAGCAGTTACGTCCGGGCTCGAGGGCGCAGCACAGATACGCAGTATTTT. Protein: CASSYVRARGRSTDTQYF.

This clonotype was detected only a few times. This chain connects TRBV20-1 to TRBJ2-1; TRBD2 matches at 8 bases. Trimming removed 3 bases from V and 0 bases from J; junction bases left unmatched: 10. Germline loops: CDR1 DFQATT, CDR2 SNEGSKA (reference sequence). The CDR3 length is 17 residues. The CDR3 DNA sequence: TGCAGTGCTAGTGGGCTAGCGGGCACGAGCTCCTACAATGAGCAGTTCTTC. Its translation is CSASGLAGTSSYNEQFF.

This rearrangement joins TRBV5-1 to TRBJ1-5; D gene unclear. Germline CDR1 SGHRS, CDR2 YFSETQ. This CDR3 has 16 residues. Trimming removed 0 bases at V and 5 bases at J, with 15 bases between. In DNA, the CDR3 is TGCGCCAGCAGCTTGGGCAATACGGGTATGGATCAGCCCCAGCATTTT. Protein sequence: CASSLGNTGMDQPQHF. Supplemented by reference TRBV5-1 and TRBJ1-5, the full variable domain reads KAGVTQTPRYLIKTRGQQVTLSCSPISGHRSVSWYQQTPGQGLQFLFEYFSETQRNKGNFPGRFSGRQFSNSRSEMNVSTLELGDSALYLCASSLGNTGMDQPQHFGDGTRLSIL.

This clonotype came up a few times. The chain joins TRBV6-2 or TRBV6-3 to TRBJ2-6, with D possibly called TRBD1 or TRBD2 (6 bases each). Between the trimmed V and J ends, which lost 5 bases and 2 bases, there was a span of 22 bases. The CDR3 loop spans 19 amino acids. Germline V gives CDR1 MNHEY, CDR2 SVGEGT. The DNA of the CDR3 is TGTGCCAGCAGTCAGAACTTTCGGGGGCGTATAACTGGGGCCAACGTCCTGACTTTC. This codes for CASSQNFRGRITGANVLTF.

V and J are TRBV29-1 and TRBJ2-7; D is possibly TRBD2 (6 bases). Germline values: CDR1 SQVTM, CDR2 ANQGSEA. V was cut by 4 bases and J by 7 bases, with 26 bases left in between. This CDR3 region has 16 residues. The CDR3 sequence: CSVVLSGGWTPSEQYF. The CDR3 nucleotides are TGCAGCGTTGTTCTCTCCGGGGGATGGACACCTAGTGAGCAGTACTTC.

This clonotype has a handful of counts. The chain uses TRBV6-5 and TRBJ2-7, with D maybe TRBD1 (5 bases). The CDR3 totals 14 residues. Per the germline V gene, CDR1 is MNHEY and CDR2 is SVGAGI. V shed 5 bases and J shed 2 bases, with 13 bases lying between them. This CDR3 reads CASSMPGKAYEQYF. Here the CDR3 DNA reads TGTGCCAGCAGTATGCCAGGGAAAGCCTACGAGCAGTACTTC.

The rearrangement uses TRBV12-3 or TRBV12-4 and TRBJ2-3; TRBD2 aligns across 12 bases. Trimming at V came to 7 bases and at J to 1 base, leaving 9 bases not matched to a gene. This CDR3 is 17 amino acids long. The CDR3 protein is CASTTGASGGGTDTQYF. The CDR3 DNA is TGTGCCAGCACCACAGGGGCTAGCGGGGGGGGCACAGATACGCAGTATTTT.

This clonotype was observed a handful of times. The chain employs TRBV20-1 and TRBJ2-5; D unclear. CDR3 size: 12 residues. The germline V gene encodes CDR1 DFQATT and CDR2 SNEGSKA (reference sequence). The germline V and J ends were trimmed by 6 bases and 1 base, with 9 bases remaining between them. The CDR3 loop is CSALFLQETQYF. CDR3 coding DNA: TGCAGTGCCCTATTCCTCCAAGAGACCCAGTACTTC.

The chain employs TRBV19 and TRBJ2-1; perhaps TRBD1 as D (6 bases). There are 20 residues in the CDR3. Deletions cut 5 bases from V and 4 bases from J, with 30 bases between. Germline CDR1 LNHDA, CDR2 SQIVND (reference sequence). CDR3 nucleotide sequence: TGTGCCAGTAGTCCCTACCGAGGGGGAGATCTGTGGGGCCTTTACAATGAGCAGTTCTTC. Its translation: CASSPYRGGDLWGLYNEQFF. Based on the CDR3 plus reference TRBV19 and TRBJ2-1, the full variable domain is DGGITQSPKYLFRKEGQNVTLSCEQNLNHDAMYWYRQDPGQGLRLIYYSQIVNDFQKGDIAEGYSVSREKKESFPLTVTSAQKNPTAFYLCASSPYRGGDLWGLYNEQFFGPGTRLTVL.

This clonotype was seen once. V is TRBV6-2 or TRBV6-3 and J is TRBJ2-7; 8 bases are a match to TRBD2. The J call is uncertain, as TRBJ2-5 better fits the DNA end. CDR3 length equals 15 residues. CDR1 and CDR2 from the germline V gene are MNHEY and SVGEGT. CDR3 sequence reads: CASVSDGGGLRTQYF. CDR3 coding DNA: TGTGCCAGCGTCTCGGACGGCGGGGGGCTTCGGACCCAGTACTTC.

This sequence joins TRBV28 and TRBJ1-5; no clear D. Trimming stripped 5 bases from V and 5 bases from J, with 7 bases between. There are 12 residues in the CDR3. Germline V lookup: CDR1 MDHEN, CDR2 SYDVKM. As DNA, the CDR3 is TGTGCCAGCAGTCCCCTGGATCAGCCCCAGCATTTT. Protein: CASSPLDQPQHF.

The rearrangement links TRBV12-3 or TRBV12-4 to TRBJ2-1, with D unclear. V shed 7 bases and J shed 9 bases, with 19 bases lying between them. The CDR3 is 14 amino acids. Here the CDR3 reads CASTLARRTGEQFF. CDR3 DNA sequence: TGTGCCAGCACCCTGGCGCGGAGAACCGGTGAGCAGTTCTTC.

This clonotype was seen only a few times. The gene calls are TRBV2 and TRBJ1-2; maybe TRBD1 (5 bases). Trimming removed 3 bases from V and 8 bases from J, with 13 bases in between. There are 13 residues in the CDR3. Germline assignment: CDR1 SNHLY and CDR2 FYNNEI. CDR3 region: CASSEGRANGYTF. The CDR3 nucleotides are TGTGCCAGCAGTGAGGGCAGGGCGAACGGCTACACCTTC. The whole variable domain, filled in from reference TRBV2 and TRBJ1-2, reads EPEVTQTPSHQVTQMGQEVILRCVPISNHLYFYWYRQILGQKVEFLVSFYNNEISEKSEIFDDQFSVERPDGSNFTLKIRSTKLEDSAMYFCASSEGRANGYTFGSGTRLTVV.